These T cell receptor beta chains were read from a single sample in a study of CXCR3-negative and CXCR3-positive naive CD8 T cells. For each CDR3 protein, TCRdb gives one entry from its re-call of the 5' RACE reads, without DNA. Its table lists some 64,000 distinct CDR3 sequences. Sequencing used naive CXCR3+ CD8+ T cells from blood. Every receptor here comes from a human donor in good health. Some clones in this sample may be carry-over from other donors' samples. Each CDR3 is given with its conserved first and last residue.

V	J	CDR3
TRBV7-9	TRBJ1-1	CASSGIDTEAFF
TRBV28	TRBJ1-2	CASRILWGSHGYTF
TRBV29-1	TRBJ2-2	CSASGQEAGELFF
TRBV9	TRBJ1-3	CASSVATPSLGNTIYF
TRBV5-6	TRBJ1-6	CASSNRARKDNSPLHF
TRBV28	TRBJ1-5	CASSLRGSNQPQHF
TRBV4-1	TRBJ2-7	CASSQDAAEPYEQYF
TRBV7-3	TRBJ1-1	CASSLMGQGLNTEAFF
TRBV20-1	TRBJ2-5	CSARDEGQDWETQYF
TRBV10-3	TRBJ2-7	CAIRQDPSYEQYF
TRBV5-1	TRBJ2-7	CASAEANPYEQYF
TRBV20-1	TRBJ2-5	CSARATSGGFTQIQETQYF
TRBV15	TRBJ2-5	CATSPGGARETQYF
TRBV5-4	TRBJ2-7	CASSLGTELEQYF
TRBV28	TRBJ2-3	CASSSSGGATDTQYF
TRBV14	TRBJ2-1	CASSQTGGRYNEQFF
TRBV4-1	TRBJ2-4	CASSQAEGRDIQYF
TRBV29-1	TRBJ2-5	CSVDPGLAEETQYF
TRBV7-2	TRBJ2-5	CASSLGGGGQETQYF
TRBV5-4	TRBJ2-7	CASSLGFYEQYF
TRBV11-3	TRBJ2-7	CASSDRDGYEQYF
TRBV12-5	TRBJ2-5	CASGLTSEEETQYF
TRBV19	TRBJ2-1	CASSMAWDRVYNEQFF
TRBV6-5	TRBJ2-3	CASSYSTSGGTDTQYF
TRBV6-5	TRBJ2-7	CASSYLGTGYEQYF
TRBV14	TRBJ2-1	CASSQGYAAGREQFF
TRBV7-2	TRBJ2-7	CASSPDRVLSYEQYF
TRBV20-1	TRBJ1-5	CSARTGVWDSNQPQHF
TRBV6-1	TRBJ1-1	CASSEKGGWSRAFF
TRBV7-3	TRBJ2-2	CASSRGIYTGELFF
TRBV7-6	TRBJ1-1	CASSLGSVANTGAFF
TRBV5-6	TRBJ2-7	CASSLAGAVREQYF
TRBV4-3	TRBJ1-2	CASSQELALTSYGYTF
TRBV4-3	TRBJ1-3	CASSQDQGSSGNTIYF
TRBV7-9	TRBJ1-6	CASSLAPENSPLHF